Each of the 29 T cell receptor beta chains below was sequenced from the same sample in a study of cytomegalovirus exposure and HLA in healthy donors. PCR primers comprised 60 Vbeta and 13 Jbeta primers. Profiling relied on immunoSEQ multiplex PCR, and the TCRdb table lists in-frame clones only, not all of them. Among roughly 170,000 clones, approximately 82% were seen once, and the ten largest hold about 1.3%. Sequencing was done on a sample of PBMCs. The receptor source for this set is a girl aged 2-9 years in good health and CMV-seropositive.

This clone occurred once. The rearrangement links TRBV13 to TRBJ2-5, with a weak D call TRBD2 (6 bases). The CDR3 has 16 residues. The V end was cut by 1 base, the J end by 2 bases, with 14 bases between. In germline, CDR1 is PRHDT, CDR2 FYEKMQ (reference sequence). The CDR3: CASSLVASGRQETQYF. The CDR3 DNA follows: TGTGCCAGCAGCTTAGTTGCCAGCGGGCGTCAAGAGACCCAGTACTTC.

This chain joins TRBV2 and TRBJ2-2; 8 nucleotides line up with TRBD1. The CDR3 is made up of 16 amino acids. Germline trimming cut 6 bases from V and 2 bases from J; bases unmatched to any gene: 8. Looked up from germline, CDR1 is SNHLY and CDR2 is FYNNEI. CDR3 in DNA: TGTGCCAGCAGCAGGGGGCAATTTACCAACACCGGGGAGCTGTTTTTT. The encoded protein is CASSRGQFTNTGELFF.

This sequence joins TRBV23-1 and TRBJ1-1; unclear D gene. TRBV23-1 is an ORF, and what it does is uncertain. The V end lost 9 bases, the J end lost 5 bases, and 7 bases lay between the germline ends. The CDR3 covers 10 residues. The CDR3: CASEVTEAFF. The CDR3 bases are TGCGCCAGTGAGGTGACTGAAGCTTTCTTT.

V and J are TRBV7-8 and TRBJ2-5; 9 bases are a match to TRBD1. The V gene's germline CDR1 is SGHVS and CDR2 FQNEAQ. The ends lost 1 base at V and 5 bases at J; junction bases unmatched: 5. The CDR3 contains 15 residues. The CDR3 region has the DNA TGTGCCAGCAGCTTAGGACAGGGGGTGGAGGAGACCCAGTACTTC. It translates to CASSLGQGVEETQYF.

This chain links TRBV28 with TRBJ2-5, with D possibly matching TRBD2 (6 bases). The germline V gene encodes CDR1 MDHEN and CDR2 SYDVKM. The CDR3 runs to 14 residues. Trimming removed 5 bases from V and 4 bases from J, with 14 bases in between. The CDR3 region is CASSPTRTVETQYF. CDR3 coding DNA: TGTGCCAGCAGTCCGACTAGGACTGTAGAGACCCAGTACTTC. Full variable domain (rest looked up from reference TRBV28 and TRBJ2-5): DVKVTQSSRYLVKRTGEKVFLECVQDMDHENMFWYRQDPGLGLRLIYFSYDVKMKEKGDIPEGYSVSREKKERFSLILESASTNQTSMYLCASSPTRTVETQYFGPGTRLLVL.

The chain links TRBV4-2 to TRBJ2-4; D is undetermined. Germline-derived CDR1 and CDR2 are LGHNA and YNFKEQ. With 1 base removed from V and 8 bases from J, the gap between germline ends came to 15 bases. The CDR3 runs to 15 residues. The chain's CDR3 is CASSQGWSSVDIQYF. As DNA, the CDR3 is TGTGCCAGCAGCCAAGGTTGGTCTAGTGTTGACATTCAGTACTTC.

This clone was recorded a few times. The chain joins TRBV6-1 to TRBJ1-5, with 8 bases that match TRBD1. J was trimmed by 4 bases and V by 6 bases; bases with no gene match: 5. This CDR3 is built from 14 residues. Germline V gene lookup returns CDR1 MNHNS and CDR2 SASEGT. The CDR3 DNA sequence: TGTGCCAGCAGCCAGGGGGCAAGGAATCAGCCCCAGCATTTT. It codes for CASSQGARNQPQHF.

The V and J genes are TRBV21-1 and TRBJ1-1; the D call in the table, TRBD1, was not verified against the DNA. TRBV21-1 is reported as a pseudogene. There are 14 residues in the CDR3. The CDR3 protein is CASSKLKGGTEAFF. In DNA, the CDR3 is TGTGCCAGCAGCAAGCTTAAAGGGGGCACTGAAGCTTTCTTT.

J is TRBJ2-2 and V is TRBV9; D is ambiguous. Germline V gene data show CDR1 as SGDLS and CDR2 as YYNGEE. The CDR3 spans 12 residues. V dropped 2 bases and J dropped 5 bases, with 4 bases sitting between them. The DNA for the CDR3 is TGTGCCAGCAGCGTCTTAACCGGGGAGCTGTTTTTT. Protein sequence: CASSVLTGELFF.

The V and J genes are TRBV4-1 and TRBJ2-3, with 9 bases lining up with TRBD1. Germline assignment: CDR1 MGHRA and CDR2 YSYEKL. The CDR3 totals 17 residues. Unmatched junction bases numbered 7, after V lost 1 base and J lost 2 bases. The CDR3 region has the DNA TGCGCCAGCAGCCAAGTGGTAGGACAGGGGTACACAGATACGCAGTATTTT. It specifies CASSQVVGQGYTDTQYF.

The gene calls are TRBV6-5 and TRBJ2-7; weak D call: TRBD1 (5 bases). This CDR3 spans 11 amino acids. The germline V gene has CDR1 MNHEY and CDR2 SVGAGI. V shed 6 bases and J shed 5 bases, with 8 bases lying between them. CDR3 amino acids: CASSRTNEQYF. CDR3 sequence (DNA): TGTGCCAGCAGCCGGACAAACGAGCAGTACTTC.

The chain links TRBV9 to TRBJ1-1; D perhaps matches TRBD1 (6 bases). CDR1 and CDR2 (germline): SGDLS, YYNGEE. V lost 7 bases and J lost 7, with 20 bases in between. CDR3 length equals 14 residues. CDR3 sequence (DNA): TGTGCCAGCGGGAGGGTTGGGGGCGAGGGTGAAGCTTTCTTT. Translated, it gives CASGRVGGEGEAFF.

This clone occurred a few times. The chain combines TRBV27 with TRBJ2-2, with D uncertain. V was pared by 1 base and J by 8 bases, with 5 bases between. The CDR3 runs 12 residues. Germline V gene data show CDR1 as MNHEY and CDR2 as SMNVEV (reference sequence). The CDR3: CASSLFQGELFF. CDR3 DNA: TGTGCCAGCAGTTTATTTCAAGGGGAGCTGTTTTTT.

V usage is TRBV15 and J usage is TRBJ2-1; a weak D match, TRBD2 (5 bases). V lost 1 base to trimming and J lost 0 bases, with 13 bases between them. CDR1 is LNHNV, CDR2 YYDKDF, per germline (reference sequence). The CDR3 contains 17 residues. The CDR3 DNA sequence: TGTGCCACCAGCAGAGTATGGACTCGCCGCTCCTACAATGAGCAGTTCTTC. It yields the protein CATSRVWTRRSYNEQFF.

In the case of this clone: Germline and junction disagree at one end, which may indicate a read error. The chain couples TRBV7-8 to TRBJ2-7, with a tentative D call TRBD2 (6 bases). This CDR3 is 15 amino acids long. In germline, CDR1 is SGHVS, CDR2 FQNEAQ. CDR3 bases: TGTGCCAGCAGCTCCACGCTCCGATTCGGGGGTTTAGGCGTTTTC. It encodes CASSSTLRFGGLGVF.

The genes are TRBV9 and TRBJ1-1; D possibly corresponds to TRBD1 (5 bases). Germline values: CDR1 SGDLS, CDR2 YYNGEE. The CDR3 contains 13 residues. With 4 bases removed from V and 2 bases from J, the gap between germline ends came to 9 bases. The CDR3 region is CASSQQVNTEAFF. In DNA, the CDR3 is TGTGCCAGCAGCCAACAGGTCAACACTGAAGCTTTCTTT.

The chain recombines TRBV27 with TRBJ1-6; D remains ambiguous. The germline V gene has CDR1 MNHEY and CDR2 SMNVEV (reference sequence). V dropped 7 bases and J dropped 6 bases, with 25 bases sitting between them. This CDR3 has 18 amino acids. The CDR3 spells CASTTLGREWRGNSPLHF. The CDR3, as DNA: TGTGCCAGCACCACTTTGGGCCGGGAATGGAGAGGTAATTCACCCCTCCACTTT.

V and J are TRBV5-1 and TRBJ2-2; 8 bases map to TRBD2. Germline assignment: CDR1 SGHRS and CDR2 YFSETQ. The ends lost 0 bases at V and 7 bases at J; junction bases unmatched: 11. This CDR3 has 17 amino acids. As DNA, the CDR3 is TGCGCCAGCAGCTTGGGCCCCAGCGGGAGTAGTGGCGGGGAGCTGTTTTTT. It is translated as CASSLGPSGSSGGELFF.

This chain links TRBV19 with TRBJ2-5; 7 positions agree with TRBD2. The germline gives CDR1 LNHDA, CDR2 SQIVND (reference sequence). CDR3 length: 16 amino acids. Trimming cost V 5 bases and J 5 bases; bases outside gene matches: 14. The CDR3 reads CASSPPRGGSGETQYF. The DNA of the CDR3 is TGTGCCAGTAGTCCGCCGCGGGGCGGGAGTGGGGAGACCCAGTACTTC.

This chain uses TRBV7-6 with TRBJ2-2; TRBD2 matches at 16 bases. Germline CDR1 and CDR2: SGHVS and FNYEAQ. Trimming removed 5 bases from V and 8 bases from J; junction bases left unmatched: 14. This CDR3 contains 19 residues. CDR3 residues: CASSPTGTSGRASPGELFF. The CDR3 region has the DNA TGTGCCAGCAGCCCAACCGGGACTAGCGGGAGGGCCTCACCGGGGGAGCTGTTTTTT.

Remarks on this clone: Other DNA variants within this sample encode the same CDR3. V gene TRBV5-1 combines with J gene TRBJ2-3; a possible D gene is TRBD1 (5 bases). The V gene's germline CDR1 is SGHRS and CDR2 YFSETQ. This CDR3 comprises 13 residues. Trimming shortened V by 2 bases and J by 1 base, and 5 bases separated the two germline ends. CDR3: CASSLGGTDTQYF. The CDR3, as DNA: TGCGCCAGCAGCTTAGGGGGCACAGATACGCAGTATTTT.

The chain couples TRBV9 to TRBJ2-3; 11 bases are shared with TRBD2. This CDR3 is 15 amino acids long. V trimming: 6 bases; J trimming: 5 bases; junction bases outside the gene matches: 8. Germline CDR1 is SGDLS and CDR2 is YYNGEE. CDR3 DNA sequence: TGTGCCAGCAAGACTAGCGGGAACCTTCAAGATACGCAGTATTTT. Translating it yields CASKTSGNLQDTQYF. Variable domain in full (rest from reference TRBV9 and TRBJ2-3): DSGVTQTPKHLITATGQRVTLRCSPRSGDLSVYWYQQSLDQGLQFLIQYYNGEERAKGNILERFSAQQFPDLHSELNLSSLELGDSALYFCASKTSGNLQDTQYFGPGTRLTVL.

The chain links TRBV29-1 to TRBJ1-2, with 8 bases lining up with TRBD1. With 6 bases clipped from V and 5 bases from J, the junction kept 5 bases outside the gene matches. The CDR3 length is 12 residues. The germline V gene has CDR1 SQVTM and CDR2 ANQGSEA. The CDR3 DNA is TGCAGCGTGGCCAGGGGGCTTTATGGCTACACCTTC. Its translation is CSVARGLYGYTF. The full variable domain, rest sourced from reference TRBV29-1 and TRBJ1-2, is SAVISQKPSRDICQRGTSLTIQCQVDSQVTMMFWYRQQPGQSLTLIATANQGSEATYESGFVIDKFPISRPNLTFSTLTVSNMSPEDSSIYLCSVARGLYGYTFGSGTRLTVV.

The chain joins TRBV5-4 to TRBJ2-7; maybe TRBD1 (6 bases). This CDR3 has 13 amino acids. The V gene lost 4 bases and the J gene lost 3 bases, with 11 bases spanning the gap. Germline CDR1 is SGHNT and CDR2 is YYREEE (reference sequence). The CDR3 DNA sequence: TGTGCCAGCAGCCCAGCGACAGGCTACGAGCAGTACTTC. Its translation is CASSPATGYEQYF.

The V gene is TRBV25-1, the J gene TRBJ1-2; 11 nucleotides match TRBD1. V gave up 8 bases and J gave up 7 bases; unmatched junction bases: 3. The germline V gene encodes CDR1 MGHDK and CDR2 SYGVNS. This CDR3 has 12 residues. Here the CDR3 reads CASHGQGAGYTF. Here the CDR3 DNA reads TGTGCCAGCCACGGACAGGGGGCTGGCTACACCTTC.

This clone was observed a handful of times. This chain uses TRBV4-1 with TRBJ1-5, with TRBD1 matching over 10 bases. The J segment lost 9 bases and the V segment lost 2 bases, leaving 4 bases of the junction unmatched. CDR3 length: 14 residues. Germline CDR1 and CDR2: MGHRA and YSYEKL. CDR3 nucleotides: TGCGCCAGCAGCCAAAATTGGGACAGGGGGCCCCAGCATTTT. Translated, it gives CASSQNWDRGPQHF.

The CDR3: CASSPVAGPYNEQFF. The CDR3 region has the DNA TGTGCCAGCTCGCCAGTAGCGGGACCCTACAATGAGCAGTTCTTC. V and J are TRBV18 and TRBJ2-1, with TRBD2 matching over 8 bases. Germline V lookup: CDR1 KGHSH, CDR2 LQKENI. The CDR3 loop spans 15 amino acids. Unmatched junction bases numbered 6, after V lost 6 bases and J lost 2 bases.

The gene calls are TRBV10-3 and TRBJ1-1; 7 bases map to TRBD1. This CDR3 contains 15 residues. The V segment lost 6 bases and the J segment 2 bases; nucleotides outside the gene matches: 9. Germline V CDR1 and CDR2: ENHRY, SYGVKD. The CDR3 sequence is CAIRRGPGGNTEAFF. The CDR3 region has the DNA TGTGCCATCAGACGCGGCCCAGGGGGAAACACTGAAGCTTTCTTT.

J is TRBJ1-1 and V is TRBV28; 7 bases match TRBD1. The junction had 6 bases not matched to a gene; V was cut back by 6 bases and J by 8 bases. The germline V gene encodes CDR1 MDHEN and CDR2 SYDVKM. This CDR3 has 12 amino acids. The CDR3 protein is CASRFRGAEAFF. The CDR3 nucleotides are TGTGCCAGCAGATTCAGGGGGGCCGAAGCTTTCTTT.